Listed here is a single TCR beta chain. The sample belongs to a study of blood T cell repertoires in COVID-19. Everyone who took part was 18 to 89 years old, and they came from about two dozen US areas. A COVID-19 case had been met by exposed participants during the 2 weeks before study entry. CDR1 SGHAT and CDR2 FQNNGV come from the germline V gene. V was cut by 0 bases and J by 10 bases, with 10 bases left in between. The CDR3 length is 13 residues. This table comes from immunoSEQ multiplex PCR, and its TCRdb copy is limited to in-frame clones, with some not included. This table has 60,000 to 75,000 clones, about 66% appearing once.

The chain has TRBV11-2 and TRBJ2-1; D may be TRBD1 (5 bases). This clonotype originated in a woman aged 55-69 years who had been exposed to COVID-19. The material sequenced was PBMCs or T cells enriched from blood (not recorded which). The CDR3 sequence: CASSLETTAEQFF. DNA of the CDR3: TGTGCCAGCAGCTTAGAGACGACAGCCGAGCAGTTCTTC.